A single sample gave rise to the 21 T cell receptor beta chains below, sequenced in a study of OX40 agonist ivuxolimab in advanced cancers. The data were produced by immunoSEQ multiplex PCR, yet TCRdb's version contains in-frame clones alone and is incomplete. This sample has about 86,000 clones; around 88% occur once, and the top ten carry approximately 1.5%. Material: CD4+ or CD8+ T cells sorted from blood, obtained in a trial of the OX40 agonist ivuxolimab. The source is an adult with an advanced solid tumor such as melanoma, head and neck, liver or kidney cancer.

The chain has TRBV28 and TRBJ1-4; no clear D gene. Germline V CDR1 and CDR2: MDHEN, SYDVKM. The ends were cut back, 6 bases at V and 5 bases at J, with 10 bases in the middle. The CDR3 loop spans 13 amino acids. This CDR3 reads CASRKGPNEKLFF. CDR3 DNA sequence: TGTGCCAGCAGGAAAGGGCCCAATGAAAAACTGTTTTTT.

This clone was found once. CDR3 coding DNA: TGTGCCAGCAGTGAACAGACAGCCAACACTGAAGCTTTCTTT. Protein product: CASSEQTANTEAFF. V is TRBV6-1 and J is TRBJ1-1; possibly TRBD1 for D (5 bases). This CDR3 contains 14 residues. The germline V gene has CDR1 MNHNS and CDR2 SASEGT. The V and J ends lost 2 bases and 2 bases respectively, with 9 bases between them.

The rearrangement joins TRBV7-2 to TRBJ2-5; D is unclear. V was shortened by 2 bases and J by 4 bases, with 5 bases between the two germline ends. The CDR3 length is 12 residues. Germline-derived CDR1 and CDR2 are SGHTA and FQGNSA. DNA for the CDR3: TGTGCCAGCAGCTTATTATTAGAGACCCAGTACTTC. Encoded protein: CASSLLLETQYF.

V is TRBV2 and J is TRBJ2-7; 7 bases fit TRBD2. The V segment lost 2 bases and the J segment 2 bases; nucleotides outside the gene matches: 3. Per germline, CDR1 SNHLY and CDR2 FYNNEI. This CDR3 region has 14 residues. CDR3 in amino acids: CASSELGGTYEQYF. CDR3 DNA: TGTGCCAGCAGTGAACTGGGAGGGACCTACGAGCAGTACTTC.

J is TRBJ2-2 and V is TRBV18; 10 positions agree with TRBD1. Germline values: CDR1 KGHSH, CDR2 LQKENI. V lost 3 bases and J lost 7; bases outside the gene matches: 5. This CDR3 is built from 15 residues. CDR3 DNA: TGTGCCAGCTCACCTGGGACAGGGGAGATCGGGGAGCTGTTTTTT. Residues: CASSPGTGEIGELFF.

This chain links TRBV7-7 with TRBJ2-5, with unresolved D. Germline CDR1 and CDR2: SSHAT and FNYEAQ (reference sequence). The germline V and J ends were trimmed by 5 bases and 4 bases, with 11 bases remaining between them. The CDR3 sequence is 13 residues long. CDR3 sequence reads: CASSSSQRETQYF. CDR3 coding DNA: TGTGCCAGCAGCAGTTCACAGAGAGAGACCCAGTACTTC.

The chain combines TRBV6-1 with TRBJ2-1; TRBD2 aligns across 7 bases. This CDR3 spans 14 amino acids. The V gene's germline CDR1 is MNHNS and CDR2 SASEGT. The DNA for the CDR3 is TGTTCTACTAGGGACTACCTCTCCTACAATGAGCAGTTCTTC. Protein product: CSTRDYLSYNEQFF.

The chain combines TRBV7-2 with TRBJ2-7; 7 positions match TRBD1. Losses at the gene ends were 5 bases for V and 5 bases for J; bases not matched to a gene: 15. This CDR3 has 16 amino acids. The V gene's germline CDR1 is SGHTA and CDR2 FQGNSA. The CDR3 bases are TGTGCCAGCAGCCAAAATGGAAGACAGGGTGTTGACGAGCAGTACTTC. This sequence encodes CASSQNGRQGVDEQYF.

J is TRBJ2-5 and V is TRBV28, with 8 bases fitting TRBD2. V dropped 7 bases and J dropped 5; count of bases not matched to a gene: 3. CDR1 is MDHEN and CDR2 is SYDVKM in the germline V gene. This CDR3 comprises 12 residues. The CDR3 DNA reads TGTGCCAGCAACGGGAGGGGGGAGACCCAGTACTTC. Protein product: CASNGRGETQYF.

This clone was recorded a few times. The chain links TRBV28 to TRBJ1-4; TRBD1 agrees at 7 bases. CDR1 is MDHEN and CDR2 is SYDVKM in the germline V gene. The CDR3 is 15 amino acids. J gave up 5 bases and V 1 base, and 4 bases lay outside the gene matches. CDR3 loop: CASSLLGQPNEKLFF. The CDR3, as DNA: TGTGCCAGCAGTTTATTGGGACAGCCAAATGAAAAACTGTTTTTT. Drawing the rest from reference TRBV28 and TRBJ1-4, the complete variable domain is DVKVTQSSRYLVKRTGEKVFLECVQDMDHENMFWYRQDPGLGLRLIYFSYDVKMKEKGDIPEGYSVSREKKERFSLILESASTNQTSMYLCASSLLGQPNEKLFFGSGTQLSVL.

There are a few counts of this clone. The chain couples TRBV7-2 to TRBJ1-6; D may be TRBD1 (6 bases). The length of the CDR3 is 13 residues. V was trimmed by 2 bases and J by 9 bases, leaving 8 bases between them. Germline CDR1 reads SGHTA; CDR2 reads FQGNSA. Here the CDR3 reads CASSLKGGSPLHF. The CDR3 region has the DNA TGTGCCAGCAGCTTAAAGGGGGGTTCACCCCTCCACTTT.

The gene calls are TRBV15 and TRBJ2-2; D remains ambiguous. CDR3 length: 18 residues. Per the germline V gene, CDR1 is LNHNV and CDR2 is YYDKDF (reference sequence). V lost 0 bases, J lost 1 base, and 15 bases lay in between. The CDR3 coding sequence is TGTGCCACCAGCAGAGATCTAATAGGGTCAGGGAACACCGGGGAGCTGTTTTTT. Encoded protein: CATSRDLIGSGNTGELFF.

CDR3 amino acids: CAISDSGKSNYGYTF. The CDR3 DNA follows: TGTGCCATCAGTGATAGTGGGAAGTCAAACTATGGCTACACCTTC. The V gene is TRBV10-3, the J gene TRBJ1-2; D unresolved. The CDR3 runs 15 residues. Trimming removed 3 bases from V and 2 bases from J, with 13 bases in between. Germline CDR1 ENHRY, CDR2 SYGVKD.

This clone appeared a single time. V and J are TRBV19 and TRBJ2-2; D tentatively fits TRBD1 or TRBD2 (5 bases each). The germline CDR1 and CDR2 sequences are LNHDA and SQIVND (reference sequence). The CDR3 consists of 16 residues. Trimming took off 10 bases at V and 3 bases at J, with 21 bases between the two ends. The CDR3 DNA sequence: TGTGCCACTACCACTCGGGGCACCCCCTACACCGGGGAGCTGTTTTTT. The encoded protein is CATTTRGTPYTGELFF.

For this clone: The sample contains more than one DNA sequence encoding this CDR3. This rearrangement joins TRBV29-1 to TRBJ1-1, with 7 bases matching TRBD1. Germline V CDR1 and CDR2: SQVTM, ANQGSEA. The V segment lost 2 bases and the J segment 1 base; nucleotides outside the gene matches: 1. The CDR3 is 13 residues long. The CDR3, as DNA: TGCAGCGTTGAACGACAGGGGAACACTGAAGCTTTCTTT. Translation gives CSVERQGNTEAFF.

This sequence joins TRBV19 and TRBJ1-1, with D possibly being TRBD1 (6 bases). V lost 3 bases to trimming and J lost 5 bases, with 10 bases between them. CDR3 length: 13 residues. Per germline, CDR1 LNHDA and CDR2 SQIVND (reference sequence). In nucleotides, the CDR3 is TGTGCCAGTAGTATTTACAGGGAAACTGAAGCTTTCTTT. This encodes CASSIYRETEAFF.

CDR3 protein: CASSSKPQAEAFF. The CDR3 DNA follows: TGTGCCAGCAGCTCCAAACCCCAGGCGGAAGCTTTCTTT. The V call is TRBV11-3, the J call TRBJ1-1; D not certain. Trimming cost V 4 bases and J 8 bases, with 14 bases left between them. The CDR3 has 13 amino acids. Germline V gene sequence: CDR1 SGHNT, CDR2 YENEEA.

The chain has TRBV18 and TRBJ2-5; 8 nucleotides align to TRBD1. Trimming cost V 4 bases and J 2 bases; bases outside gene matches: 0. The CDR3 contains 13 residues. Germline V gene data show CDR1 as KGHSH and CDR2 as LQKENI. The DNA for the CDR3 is TGTGCCAGCTCACGGGACAGGCAAGAGACCCAGTACTTC. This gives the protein CASSRDRQETQYF.

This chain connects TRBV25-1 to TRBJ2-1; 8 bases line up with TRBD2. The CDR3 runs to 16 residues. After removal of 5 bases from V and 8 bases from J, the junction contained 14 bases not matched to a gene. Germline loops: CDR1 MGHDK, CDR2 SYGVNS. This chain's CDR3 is CASSNRQRGNEDEQFF. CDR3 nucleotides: TGTGCCAGCAGTAACCGACAGCGGGGGAACGAGGATGAGCAGTTCTTC.

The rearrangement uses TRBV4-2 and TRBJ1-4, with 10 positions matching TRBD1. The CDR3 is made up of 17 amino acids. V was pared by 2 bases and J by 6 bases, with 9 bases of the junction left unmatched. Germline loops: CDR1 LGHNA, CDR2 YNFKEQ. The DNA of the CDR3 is TGTGCCAGCAGCCAACGACTGTCCGGGACAGGGGATGAAAAACTGTTTTTT. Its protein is CASSQRLSGTGDEKLFF.

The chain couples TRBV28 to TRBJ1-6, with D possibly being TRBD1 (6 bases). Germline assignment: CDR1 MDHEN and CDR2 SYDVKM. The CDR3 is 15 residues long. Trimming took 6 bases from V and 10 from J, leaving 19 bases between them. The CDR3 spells CASRPSTGQGSPLHF. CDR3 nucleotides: TGTGCCAGCAGACCCTCTACGGGCCAGGGGTCACCCCTCCACTTT.